The 13 T cell receptor beta chains listed next were all sequenced from one sample in a study of cytomegalovirus exposure and HLA in healthy donors. PCR was performed using 60 Vbeta and 13 Jbeta primers. TCRdb's copy holds only in-frame clones and misses some; the assay was immunoSEQ multiplex PCR. The table shows about 90,000 clones, with more than 70% occurring only once. Sequenced material: PBMCs. Receptor source: an older woman in good health and CMV-seropositive.

The chain recombines TRBV18 with TRBJ2-1; 10 bases are a match to TRBD1. The CDR3 sequence is 17 residues long. The germline CDR1 and CDR2 sequences are KGHSH and LQKENI. The V segment lost 1 base and the J segment 0 bases; nucleotides outside the gene matches: 3. The CDR3 is CASSPLRTGGSYNEQFF. Here the CDR3 DNA reads TGTGCCAGCTCACCACTTCGGACAGGGGGCTCCTACAATGAGCAGTTCTTC.

This rearrangement joins TRBV27 to TRBJ2-5; 9 bases agree with TRBD2. V trimming: 4 bases; J trimming: 4 bases; junction bases outside the gene matches: 4. Germline-derived CDR1 and CDR2 are MNHEY and SMNVEV (reference sequence). The CDR3 runs to 14 residues. CDR3 bases: TGTGCCAGCAGTTCTCTAGCGGGAAGAGAGACCCAGTACTTC. Translation gives CASSSLAGRETQYF.

The J gene is TRBJ1-1, the V gene TRBV6-6; D ambiguous. The germline CDR1 and CDR2 sequences are MNHNY and SVGAGI (reference sequence). Trimming removed 6 bases from V and 6 bases from J, with 14 bases in between. The CDR3 consists of 13 residues. The CDR3 loop is CASSLLEGAEAFF. CDR3 nucleotides: TGTGCCAGCAGCCTCCTAGAGGGTGCTGAAGCTTTCTTT.

This chain uses TRBV7-9 with TRBJ2-1; 11 bases align to TRBD2. The V segment lost 4 bases and the J segment 6 bases; nucleotides outside the gene matches: 14. In germline, CDR1 is SEHNR, CDR2 FQNEAQ (reference sequence). This CDR3 is built from 18 residues. The CDR3 reads CASSSHTTLAGGVNEQFF. Here the CDR3 DNA reads TGTGCCAGCAGCTCCCATACTACTCTAGCGGGAGGCGTCAATGAGCAGTTCTTC. The full variable domain, completed using reference TRBV7-9 and TRBJ2-1, is DTGVSQNPRHKITKRGQNVTFRCDPISEHNRLYWYRQTLGQGPEFLTYFQNEAQLEKSRLLSDRFSAERPKGSFSTLEIQRTEQGDSAMYLCASSSHTTLAGGVNEQFFGPGTRLTVL.

This clone was seen a single time. The chain uses TRBV7-3 and TRBJ2-2, with D perhaps TRBD2 (5 bases). CDR3 length: 15 amino acids. Germline-derived CDR1 and CDR2 are SGHTA and FQGTGA. The V gene lost 1 base and the J gene lost 4 bases, with 10 bases spanning the gap. The CDR3: CASSLKGGGTGELFF. CDR3 nucleotides: TGTGCCAGCAGCTTAAAAGGTGGAGGCACCGGGGAGCTGTTTTTT. Complete variable domain (other parts from reference TRBV7-3 and TRBJ2-2): GAGVSQTPSNKVTEKGKYVELRCDPISGHTALYWYRQSLGQGPEFLIYFQGTGAADDSGLPNDRFFAVRPEGSVSTLKIQRTERGDSAVYLCASSLKGGGTGELFFGEGSRLTVL.

Written as DNA, the CDR3 is TGTGCCAGCAGCGGGAAGACAGGTTACACTGAAGCTTTCTTT. Amino acids: CASSGKTGYTEAFF. The chain combines TRBV9 with TRBJ1-1; possibly TRBD1 for D (6 bases). This CDR3 is built from 14 residues. Germline CDR1 SGDLS, CDR2 YYNGEE. V was pared by 3 bases and J by 3 bases, with 12 bases between.

CDR3 in amino acids: CASSVEGLAGVGEQFF. In DNA, the CDR3 is TGTGCCAGCAGCGTAGAGGGACTAGCGGGAGTGGGGGAGCAGTTCTTC. The chain has TRBV9 and TRBJ2-1; the match to TRBD2 covers 14 bases. The CDR3 has 16 amino acids. CDR1 and CDR2 (germline): SGDLS, YYNGEE. Trimming removed 0 bases from V and 10 bases from J; junction bases left unmatched: 6.

The chain combines TRBV5-1 with TRBJ2-1; 14 positions match TRBD2. Germline lookup yields CDR1 SGHRS and CDR2 YFSETQ. This CDR3 spans 16 amino acids. V gave up 4 bases and J gave up 7 bases; unmatched junction bases: 7. Written as DNA, the CDR3 is TGCGCCAGCAGCCCGGGACTAGCGGGAGTTAGAAATGAGCAGTTCTTC. This codes for CASSPGLAGVRNEQFF.

V usage is TRBV5-1 and J usage is TRBJ2-7, with 8 bases that match TRBD1. Losses at the gene ends were 3 bases for V and 2 bases for J; bases not matched to a gene: 7. The CDR3 has 15 amino acids. Germline CDR1 SGHRS, CDR2 YFSETQ. CDR3 in DNA: TGCGCCAGCAGCTCGGCAGGACAGGGACCCTACGAGCAGTACTTC. This sequence encodes CASSSAGQGPYEQYF.

This clone showed up just a few times. The J gene is TRBJ1-1, the V gene TRBV2; tentative D call: TRBD1 (6 bases). The CDR3 has 13 amino acids. V was shortened by 5 bases and J by 3 bases, with 10 bases between the two germline ends. Per germline, CDR1 SNHLY and CDR2 FYNNEI. CDR3: CASSRQAYTEAFF. DNA of the CDR3: TGTGCCAGCAGTAGACAGGCTTACACTGAAGCTTTCTTT.

This clone has just a few counts. The V gene is TRBV5-6, the J gene TRBJ1-4; D ambiguous. Trimming removed 4 bases at V and 6 bases at J, with 7 bases between. The CDR3 is 12 residues long. Germline values: CDR1 SGHDT, CDR2 YYEEEE. The CDR3 DNA reads as TGTGCCAGCAGCGCATCAGATGAAAAACTGTTTTTT. Its protein is CASSASDEKLFF.

This chain uses TRBV19 with TRBJ2-3; possible D gene TRBD2, 5 bases. The germline gives CDR1 LNHDA, CDR2 SQIVND (reference sequence). The V gene lost 5 bases and the J gene lost 8 bases, with 11 bases spanning the gap. This CDR3 contains 12 residues. CDR3 sequence reads: CASSPSGVTQYF. As DNA, the CDR3 is TGTGCCAGTAGTCCCTCCGGGGTTACGCAGTATTTT.

Only a few counts were recorded for this clone. The chain has TRBV4-1 and TRBJ1-4; 7 positions agree with TRBD1. Germline V gene sequence: CDR1 MGHRA, CDR2 YSYEKL. This CDR3 is 16 amino acids long. V lost 0 bases to trimming and J lost 8 bases; unmatched junction nucleotides: 9. CDR3 residues: CASSQEATGAWEKLFF. Written as DNA, the CDR3 is TGCGCCAGCAGCCAAGAAGCAACAGGGGCATGGGAAAAACTGTTTTTT.